This TCR beta chain was profiled in a study of T-cell reconstitution after alpha-beta-depleted transplantation in children. This clonotype has more than one count but fewer than ten. Germline V CDR1 and CDR2: GTSNPN, SVGIG (reference sequence). With 5 bases removed from V and 8 bases from J, the gap between germline ends came to 12 bases. CDR3 length equals 11 residues. For TCRbeta, the library was prepared with unique molecular identifiers. TCRdb passed the PCR reads through MiXCR, listing each CDR3 protein once. The sample has over 200,000 distinct CDR3 sequences; 8.5% to 10% are singletons. The material was PBMCs from the stem cell graft donor, obtained from the stem cell graft. The TCR was taken from a human donor who donated a stem cell graft to a child with acute lymphoblastic leukemia. The chain links TRBV30 to TRBJ1-2; maybe TRBD1 (6 bases). The CDR3 nucleotides are TGTGCCTGGTCAGGGGTAGAGGGCTACACCTTC. This translates into CAWSGVEGYTF.